Only a few counts were recorded for the clone carrying this TCR beta chain. Its specificity is unknown. Donors came from a validation cohort of over a hundred subjects, distinct from the first 666-subject cohort. This entry comes from a study of cytomegalovirus exposure and HLA in healthy donors. The wider study: The same platform was used for the 110 or so validation repertoires and the roughly 640 first-cohort repertoires, a later analysis reported. Findings and caveats of the study: In vitro experiments confirmed that three CMV-associated chains were specific for CMV antigens. The classifier was said to identify cytomegalovirus status with high specificity and sensitivity.

The germline V and J ends were trimmed by 1 base and 5 bases, with 14 bases remaining between them. In germline, CDR1 is SGHTA, CDR2 FQGNSA. The CDR3 runs 15 residues. Assay used: immunoSEQ multiplex PCR; TCRdb lists only in-frame clones, some missing. This table has roughly 130,000 clones, almost 85% appearing once. The chain joins TRBV7-2 to TRBJ1-2, with D perhaps TRBD1 (5 bases). The sequenced material came from PBMCs. This TCR was recovered from a woman under 40 in good health and CMV-seronegative. Here the CDR3 reads CASSLDRGIEYGYTF. CDR3 nucleotide sequence: TGTGCCAGCAGCTTAGACCGGGGGATAGAGTATGGCTACACCTTC.